This TCR beta chain was found in a study of T cells in narcolepsy. Whole-study context: Enrolled donors included narcolepsy type 1 or type 2 patients and healthy controls. Study-level points and caveats: No autoreactive T cell clone sequences appeared in some memory CD4+ repertoires. Autoreactive clonotypes reportedly recurred in blood of same and different patients, not controls.

The CDR3 consists of 16 residues. Trimming left V 3 bases short and J 0 bases short, with 12 bases between. Germline V lookup: CDR1 SGHAT, CDR2 FQNNGV. This clone was recorded only once. Its cognate antigen is unknown. Clones were sequenced by immunoSEQ multiplex PCR, and TCRdb holds only the in-frame ones, with some missing. The sample has about 32,000 clones; approximately 79% are singletons. The sequence came from a human donor in good health. Sequenced: memory (CD45RA-) CD4+ T cells from blood. This rearrangement joins TRBV11-2 to TRBJ2-1, with a weak D call TRBD1 (5 bases). The CDR3 here is CASSLGQSSSYNEQFF. The CDR3 coding sequence is TGTGCCAGCAGCTTGGGGCAGAGCAGCTCCTACAATGAGCAGTTCTTC.